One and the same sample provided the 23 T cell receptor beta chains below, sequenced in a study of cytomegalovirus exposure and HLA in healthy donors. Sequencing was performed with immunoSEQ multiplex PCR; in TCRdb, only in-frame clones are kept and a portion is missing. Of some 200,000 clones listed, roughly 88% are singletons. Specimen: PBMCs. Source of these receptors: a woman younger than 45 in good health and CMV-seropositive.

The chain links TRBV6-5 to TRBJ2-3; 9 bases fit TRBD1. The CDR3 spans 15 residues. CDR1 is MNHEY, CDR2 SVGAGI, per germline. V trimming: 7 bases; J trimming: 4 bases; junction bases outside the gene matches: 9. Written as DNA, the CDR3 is TGTGCCAGCAACAACAGGGGGCTGGGTGCAGATACGCAGTATTTT. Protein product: CASNNRGLGADTQYF.

For the CDR3, the DNA is TGTGCCAGCAGCCCCGGACTAGCTGGAGATACGCAGTATTTT. It encodes CASSPGLAGDTQYF. The chain combines TRBV2 with TRBJ2-3, with TRBD2 matching 8 bases. CDR1 SNHLY and CDR2 FYNNEI come from the germline V gene. This CDR3 contains 14 residues. V trimming: 6 bases; J trimming: 5 bases; junction bases outside the gene matches: 7.

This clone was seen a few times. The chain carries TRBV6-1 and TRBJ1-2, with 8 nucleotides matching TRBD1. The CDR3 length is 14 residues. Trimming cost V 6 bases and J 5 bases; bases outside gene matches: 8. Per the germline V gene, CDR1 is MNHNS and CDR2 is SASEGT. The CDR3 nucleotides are TGTGCCAGCAGCGCAGGGACAGGAGATTATGGCTACACCTTC. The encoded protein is CASSAGTGDYGYTF.

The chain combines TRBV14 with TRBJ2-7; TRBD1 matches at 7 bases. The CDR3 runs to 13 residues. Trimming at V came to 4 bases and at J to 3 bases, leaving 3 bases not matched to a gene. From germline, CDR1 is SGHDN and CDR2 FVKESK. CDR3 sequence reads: CASSRDRYYEQYF. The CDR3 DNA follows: TGTGCCAGCAGCCGGGACAGATACTACGAGCAGTACTTC.

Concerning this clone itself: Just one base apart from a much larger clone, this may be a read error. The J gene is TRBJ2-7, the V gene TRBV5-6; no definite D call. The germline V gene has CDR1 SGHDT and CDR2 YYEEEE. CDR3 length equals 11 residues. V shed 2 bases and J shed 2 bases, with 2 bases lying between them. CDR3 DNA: TGTGCCAGCAGCTTTACCTACGAGCAGTACTTC. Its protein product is CASSFTYEQYF.

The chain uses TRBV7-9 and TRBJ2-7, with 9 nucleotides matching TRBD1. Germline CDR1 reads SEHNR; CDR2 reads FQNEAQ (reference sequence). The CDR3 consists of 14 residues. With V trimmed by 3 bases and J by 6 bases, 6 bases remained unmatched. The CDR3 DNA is TGTGCCAGCAGCTTGAGGGACAGGGTGACCGAGCAGTACTTC. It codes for CASSLRDRVTEQYF.

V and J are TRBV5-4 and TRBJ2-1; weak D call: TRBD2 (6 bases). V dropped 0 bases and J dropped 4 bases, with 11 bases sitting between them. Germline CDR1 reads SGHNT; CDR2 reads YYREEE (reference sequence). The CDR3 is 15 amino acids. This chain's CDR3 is CASSLEGGGYNEQFF. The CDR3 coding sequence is TGTGCCAGCAGCTTGGAGGGTGGAGGGTACAATGAGCAGTTCTTC.

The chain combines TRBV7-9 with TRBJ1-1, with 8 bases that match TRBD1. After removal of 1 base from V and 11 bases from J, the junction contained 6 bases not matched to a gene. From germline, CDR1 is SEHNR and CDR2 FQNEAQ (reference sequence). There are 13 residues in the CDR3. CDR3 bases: TGTGCCAGCAGCTTAGATGCAGGGGGCTTGGCTTTCTTT. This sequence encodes CASSLDAGGLAFF.

The CDR3 DNA follows: TGTGCCACCGGACTAGCGGGGAACAATGAGCAGTTCTTC. It specifies CATGLAGNNEQFF. This chain uses TRBV10-3 with TRBJ2-1; 12 positions agree with TRBD2. In germline, CDR1 is ENHRY, CDR2 SYGVKD. With 10 bases clipped from V and 5 bases from J, the junction kept 3 bases outside the gene matches. The CDR3 is 13 amino acids.

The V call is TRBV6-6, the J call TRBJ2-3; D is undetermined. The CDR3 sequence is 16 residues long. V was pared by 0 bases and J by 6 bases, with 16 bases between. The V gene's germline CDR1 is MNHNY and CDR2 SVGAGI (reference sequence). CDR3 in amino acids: CASSYSSRKEWDTQYF. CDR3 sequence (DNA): TGTGCCAGCAGTTACTCGAGCAGGAAAGAATGGGATACGCAGTATTTT.

The CDR3 loop reads CASSLASSGYTF. CDR3 DNA: TGTGCCAGCAGCTTGGCCTCGTCTGGCTACACCTTC. This chain uses TRBV5-4 with TRBJ1-2, with D unresolved. Trimming shortened V by 0 bases and J by 7 bases, and 7 bases separated the two germline ends. CDR1 SGHNT and CDR2 YYREEE come from the germline V gene (reference sequence). The CDR3 totals 12 residues.

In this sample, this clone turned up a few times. The CDR3: CASGAGNGGNQPQHF. The CDR3 region has the DNA TGTGCCAGCGGAGCAGGGAATGGCGGCAATCAGCCCCAGCATTTT. J is TRBJ1-5 and V is TRBV27; D is perhaps TRBD1 (5 bases). Per germline, CDR1 MNHEY and CDR2 SMNVEV (reference sequence). This CDR3 region has 15 residues. Trimming left V 8 bases short and J 2 bases short, with 16 bases between.

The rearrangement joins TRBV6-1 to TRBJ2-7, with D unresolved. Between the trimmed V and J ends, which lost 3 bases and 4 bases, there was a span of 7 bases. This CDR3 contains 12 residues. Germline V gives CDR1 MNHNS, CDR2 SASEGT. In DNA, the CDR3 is TGTGCCAGCAGTGAGGCCACGTACGAGCAGTACTTC. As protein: CASSEATYEQYF.

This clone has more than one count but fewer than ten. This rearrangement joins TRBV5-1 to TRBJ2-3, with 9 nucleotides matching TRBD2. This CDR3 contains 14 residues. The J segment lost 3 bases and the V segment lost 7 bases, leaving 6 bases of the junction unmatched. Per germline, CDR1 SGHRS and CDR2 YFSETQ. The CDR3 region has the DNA TGCGCCAGCGGAGCGGGAGGAGATACAGATACGCAGTATTTT. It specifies CASGAGGDTDTQYF.

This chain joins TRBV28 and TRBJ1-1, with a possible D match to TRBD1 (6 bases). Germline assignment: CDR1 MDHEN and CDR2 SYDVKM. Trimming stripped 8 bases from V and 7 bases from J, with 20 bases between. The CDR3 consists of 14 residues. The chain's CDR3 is CASCGGAVLFEAFF. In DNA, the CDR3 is TGTGCCAGCTGTGGGGGGGCAGTCCTCTTTGAAGCTTTCTTT.

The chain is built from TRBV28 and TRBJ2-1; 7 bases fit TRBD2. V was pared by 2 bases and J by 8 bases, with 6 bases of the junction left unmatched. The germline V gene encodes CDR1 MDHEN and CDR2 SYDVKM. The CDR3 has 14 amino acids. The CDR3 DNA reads TGTGCCAGCAGTTTACGCGGGAGAGTCGATGAGCAGTTCTTC. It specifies CASSLRGRVDEQFF.

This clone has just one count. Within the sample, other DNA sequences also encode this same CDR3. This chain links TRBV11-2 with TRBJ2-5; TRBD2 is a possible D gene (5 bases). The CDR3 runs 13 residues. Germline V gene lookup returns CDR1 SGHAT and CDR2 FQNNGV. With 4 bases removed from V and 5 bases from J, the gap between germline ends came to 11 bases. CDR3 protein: CASSSGLGETQYF. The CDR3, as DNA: TGTGCCAGCAGCTCTGGACTCGGGGAGACCCAGTACTTC. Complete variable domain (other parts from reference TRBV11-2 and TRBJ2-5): EAGVAQSPRYKIIEKRQSVAFWCNPISGHATLYWYQQILGQGPKLLIQFQNNGVVDDSQLPKDRFSAERLKGVDSTLKIQPAKLEDSAVYLCASSSGLGETQYFGPGTRLLVL.

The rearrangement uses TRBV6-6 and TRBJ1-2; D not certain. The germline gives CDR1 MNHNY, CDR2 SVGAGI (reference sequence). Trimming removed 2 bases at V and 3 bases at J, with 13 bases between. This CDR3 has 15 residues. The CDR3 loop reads CASSYPRRRDYGYTF. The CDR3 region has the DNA TGTGCCAGCAGTTACCCGCGTAGGAGAGACTATGGCTACACCTTC.

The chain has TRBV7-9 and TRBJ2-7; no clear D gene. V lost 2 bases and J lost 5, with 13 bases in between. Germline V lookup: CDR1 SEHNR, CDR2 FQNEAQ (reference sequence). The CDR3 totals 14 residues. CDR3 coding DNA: TGTGCCAGCAGCTTACCTACCACCGCGGACGAGCAGTACTTC. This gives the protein CASSLPTTADEQYF.

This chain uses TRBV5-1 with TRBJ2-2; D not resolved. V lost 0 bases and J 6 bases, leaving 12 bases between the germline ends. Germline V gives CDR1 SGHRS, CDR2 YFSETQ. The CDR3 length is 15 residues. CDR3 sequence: CASSLDGEVSGELFF. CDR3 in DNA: TGCGCCAGCAGCTTGGACGGCGAGGTCTCCGGGGAGCTGTTTTTT.

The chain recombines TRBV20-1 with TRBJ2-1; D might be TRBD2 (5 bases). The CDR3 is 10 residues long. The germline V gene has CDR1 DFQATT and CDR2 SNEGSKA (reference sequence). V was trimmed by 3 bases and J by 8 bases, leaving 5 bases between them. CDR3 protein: CSARDYEQFF. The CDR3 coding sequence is TGCAGTGCTAGGGACTATGAGCAGTTCTTC.

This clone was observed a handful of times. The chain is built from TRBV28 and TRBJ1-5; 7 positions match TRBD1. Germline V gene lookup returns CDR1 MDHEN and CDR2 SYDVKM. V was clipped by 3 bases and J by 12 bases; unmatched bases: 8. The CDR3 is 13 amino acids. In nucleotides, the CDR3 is TGTGCCAGCAGTTTGGGGACAGCACTACTCCAGCATTTT. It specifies CASSLGTALLQHF.

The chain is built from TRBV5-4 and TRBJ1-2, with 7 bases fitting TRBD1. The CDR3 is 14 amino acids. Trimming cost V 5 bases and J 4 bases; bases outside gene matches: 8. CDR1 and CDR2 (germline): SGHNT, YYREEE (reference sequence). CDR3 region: CASRGQPLGYGYTF. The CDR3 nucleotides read TGTGCCAGCAGGGGACAGCCCTTAGGCTATGGCTACACCTTC.